The rows below give T cell receptor beta chains drawn from one sample of a study of cytomegalovirus exposure and HLA in healthy donors. Some clones are missing from TCRdb's copy, which holds only in-frame ones; the method was immunoSEQ multiplex PCR. The profile covers about 98,000 clones, with more than 60% appearing a single time and around 15% taken by the ten largest. The specimen sequenced was PBMCs. These receptors originate from a man aged 60 to 75 in good health and CMV-seropositive. Both conserved end residues are part of each CDR3. Each record gives: V gene, J gene, D gene, clone size, CDR3 protein, CDR3 DNA. A D gene is named only where the DNA matches it firmly. Rows may omit the clone size; those that give it use once, few, many or a size class.

V: TRBV30
J: TRBJ2-1
D: .
size: .
CDR3: CAWRPGVDSPYTDEQFF
DNA: TGTGCCTGGAGACCTGGTGTCGACTCCCCATACACCGATGAGCAGTTCTTC

V: TRBV25-1
J: TRBJ1-6
D: TRBD1
size: .
CDR3: CASRAPGTGSYNSPLHF
DNA: TGTGCCAGCAGAGCCCCCGGGACAGGGTCCTATAATTCACCCCTCCACTTT

V: TRBV2
J: TRBJ1-5
D: TRBD1
size: .
CDR3: CASSGLTGQGFQPQHF
DNA: TGTGCCAGCAGTGGGCTGACGGGACAGGGGTTCCAGCCCCAGCATTTT

V: TRBV4-1
J: TRBJ1-4
D: .
size: .
CDR3: CASSQATRAGGHEKLFF
DNA: TGCGCCAGCAGCCAAGCCACCCGAGCGGGGGGGCATGAAAAACTGTTTTTT

V: TRBV9
J: TRBJ1-6
D: .
size: .
CDR3: CASSVAGENSPLHF
DNA: TGTGCCAGCAGCGTAGCCGGGGAGAATTCACCCCTCCACTTT

V: TRBV28
J: TRBJ2-5
D: TRBD2
size: .
CDR3: CASSLLAGPETQYF
DNA: TGTGCCAGCAGTTTACTAGCGGGTCCAGAGACCCAGTACTTC

V: TRBV5-5
J: TRBJ1-4
D: .
size: .
CDR3: CASSPPGGLGTNEKLFF
DNA: TGTGCCAGCAGCCCCCCCGGGGGGCTGGGAACTAATGAAAAACTGTTTTTT

V: TRBV5-1
J: TRBJ1-4
D: .
size: .
CDR3: CASSLKGGESAGEKLFF
DNA: TGCGCCAGCAGCTTGAAGGGCGGTGAGTCTGCAGGGGAAAAACTGTTTTTT

V: TRBV7-2
J: TRBJ2-5
D: TRBD1
size: .
CDR3: CASSPDRGQETQYF
DNA: TGTGCCAGCAGTCCCGACAGGGGTCAAGAGACCCAGTACTTC

V: TRBV27
J: TRBJ1-4
D: .
size: .
CDR3: CASSLIGATNEKLFF
DNA: TGTGCCAGCAGTTTAATCGGAGCAACTAATGAAAAACTGTTTTTT

V: TRBV4-1
J: TRBJ1-2
D: TRBD1
size: .
CDR3: CASSRMRDRNYGYTF
DNA: TGCGCCAGCAGCCGTATGCGGGACAGAAACTATGGCTACACCTTC

V: TRBV5-1
J: TRBJ2-7
D: TRBD2
size: .
CDR3: CASSLSAGGPYEQYF
DNA: TGCGCCAGCAGCTTGAGTGCGGGGGGGCCTTACGAGCAGTACTTC

V: TRBV19
J: TRBJ2-2
D: TRBD1
size: few
CDR3: CASSIVLGQGSTGELFF
DNA: TGTGCCAGTAGTATAGTCCTGGGACAGGGAAGCACCGGGGAGCTGTTTTTT

V: TRBV7-9
J: TRBJ1-4
D: TRBD1
size: .
CDR3: CASSPEQGATTNEKLFF
DNA: TGTGCCAGCAGCCCGGAACAGGGGGCTACGACTAATGAAAAACTGTTTTTT